This TCR beta chain was sequenced for a study of T-cell memory formation after mild COVID-19. TCRdb itself ran the 5' RACE reads through MiXCR, one entry per CDR3 protein. Of approximately 500,000 distinct CDR3 sequences in the sample, about 23% are singletons; the top ten hold roughly an eighth. The source is an adult woman who had mild COVID-19 (a few samples of this study predate the infection). Cell type and time point are not known. Sequences were obtained from PBMCs or a T cell subset sorted from them (not recorded which).

The CDR3 protein is CASSLFYSNQPQHF. The CDR3 DNA follows: TGTGCCAGCAGCTTATTCTATAGCAATCAGCCCCAGCATTTT. The rearrangement links TRBV7-2 to TRBJ1-5; D is unresolved. The CDR3 sequence is 14 residues long. Trimming took off 2 bases at V and 0 bases at J, with 5 bases between the two ends. In germline, CDR1 is SGHTA, CDR2 FQGNSA.